This T cell receptor beta chain was recorded in a study of post-analysis software for immune sequencing data. Study conclusions and caveats: Elevated frequency relative to controls characterized roughly five TRBV segments in patients, TRBV5-6, TRBV5-1 and TRBV20-1 among them.

Of note for this clonotype: Its antigen remains unknown.

Incorporated into the TCR beta cDNA libraries were unique molecular identifiers, which served to reduce PCR and sequencing biases. TCRdb itself ran the PCR reads through MiXCR, one entry per CDR3 protein. The sample yields approximately 770,000 distinct CDR3 sequences, under 60% seen once. The CDR3 is made up of 12 amino acids. V was trimmed by 6 bases and J by 10 bases, leaving 13 bases between them. The V call is TRBV12-3 or TRBV12-4, the J call TRBJ2-1, with D possibly matching TRBD2 (5 bases). The clonotype originates from a girl between 10 and 17 years old with multiple sclerosis. The sample was blood. CDR3: CASSPEVKEQFF. Written as DNA, the CDR3 is TGTGCCAGCAGCCCGGAGGTGAAAGAGCAGTTCTTC.